The rows below give T cell receptor beta chains drawn from one sample of a study of cytomegalovirus exposure and HLA in healthy donors. The repertoire was sequenced with immunoSEQ multiplex PCR; TCRdb's copy has only in-frame clones and lacks some. Among over 150,000 clones, over 70% were seen once, and the ten largest hold 3.5% to 4.5%. The sequenced material came from PBMCs. The receptor source for this set is an older woman in good health and CMV-seropositive. Both conserved end residues are part of each CDR3. Each record gives: J gene, V gene, CDR3 protein.

>TRBJ2-1|TRBV5-1
CASSFSGDYNEQFF
>TRBJ2-7|TRBV20-1
CSAPKQDEQYF
>TRBJ2-2|TRBV29-1
CSAVRGATGELFF
>TRBJ1-2|TRBV5-1
CASSLASGDGYTF
>TRBJ1-3|TRBV4-2
CASSQDLRQGSGNTIYF
>TRBJ2-6|TRBV19
CASSGQHSGANVLTF
>TRBJ1-1|TRBV19
CASSISPRGALEAFF
>TRBJ2-1|TRBV5-1
CASSPRGTSAYNEQFF
>TRBJ2-5|TRBV5-4
CASSQGGEGETQYF
>TRBJ1-2|TRBV27
CASSSGGAGFIGYTF
>TRBJ2-3|TRBV5-1
CASSFSGGPTDTQYF
>TRBJ2-7|TRBV10-1
CASIGLAAYEQYF
>TRBJ2-5|TRBV7-2
CASSSYQETQYF
>TRBJ2-5|TRBV4-2
CASSDGDSQETQYF
>TRBJ1-5|TRBV6-6
CASRDTGLGNQPQHF
>TRBJ1-2|TRBV28
CASRPLQGGSNYGYTF
>NA|TRBV28
CASSSGTSGTLSPYEQYF
>TRBJ2-7|TRBV5-1
CASSLRGRGLKTSYEQYF